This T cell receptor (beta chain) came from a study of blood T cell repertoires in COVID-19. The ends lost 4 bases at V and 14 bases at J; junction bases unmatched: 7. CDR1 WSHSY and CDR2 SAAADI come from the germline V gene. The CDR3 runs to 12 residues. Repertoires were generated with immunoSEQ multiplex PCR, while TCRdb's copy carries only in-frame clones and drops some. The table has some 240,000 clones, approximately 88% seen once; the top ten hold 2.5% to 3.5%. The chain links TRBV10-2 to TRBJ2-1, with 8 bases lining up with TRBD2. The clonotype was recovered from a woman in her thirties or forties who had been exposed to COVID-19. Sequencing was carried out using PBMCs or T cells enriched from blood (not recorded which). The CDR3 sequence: CASSAGTRSEFF. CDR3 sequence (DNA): TGCGCCAGCAGTGCCGGGACTAGGAGTGAGTTCTTC.